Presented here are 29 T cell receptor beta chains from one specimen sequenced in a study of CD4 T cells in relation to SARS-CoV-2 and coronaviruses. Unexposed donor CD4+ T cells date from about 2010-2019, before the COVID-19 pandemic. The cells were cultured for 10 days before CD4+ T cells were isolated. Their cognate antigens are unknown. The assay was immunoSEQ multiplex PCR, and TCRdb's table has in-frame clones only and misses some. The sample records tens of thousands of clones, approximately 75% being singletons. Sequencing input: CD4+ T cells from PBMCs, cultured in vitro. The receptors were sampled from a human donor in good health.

CDR3 bases: TGTGCCACCTCACTGGGACTAGCGGGGGGAGTAGCAGATACGCAGTATTTT. Residues: CATSLGLAGGVADTQYF. The V gene is TRBV10-3, the J gene TRBJ2-3, with 15 bases matching TRBD2. The CDR3 is made up of 17 amino acids. Germline assignment: CDR1 ENHRY and CDR2 SYGVKD. The V and J ends lost 10 bases and 4 bases, in that order; junction bases with no gene match: 12.

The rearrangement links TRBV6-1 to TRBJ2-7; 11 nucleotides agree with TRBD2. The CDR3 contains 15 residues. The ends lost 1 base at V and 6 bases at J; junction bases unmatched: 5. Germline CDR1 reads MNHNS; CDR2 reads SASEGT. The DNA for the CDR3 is TGTGCCAGCAGTGAAGGACTAGCGGGGTTCGTCGAGCAGTACTTC. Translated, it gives CASSEGLAGFVEQYF.

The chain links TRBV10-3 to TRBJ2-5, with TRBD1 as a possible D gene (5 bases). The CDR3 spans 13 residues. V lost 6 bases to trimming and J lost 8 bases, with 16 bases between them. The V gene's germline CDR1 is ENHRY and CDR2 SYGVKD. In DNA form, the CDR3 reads TGTGCCATCAGCCCCCCGGACAAGGGTACCCAGTACTTC. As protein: CAISPPDKGTQYF.

CDR3: CASSLRGTGANVLTF. As DNA, the CDR3 is TGCGCCAGCAGCTTGAGGGGGACTGGGGCCAACGTCCTGACTTTC. This chain joins TRBV4-3 and TRBJ2-6, with a weak D call TRBD1 (6 bases). Germline assignment: CDR1 LGHNA and CDR2 YSLEER. The CDR3 spans 15 residues. V was pared by 5 bases and J by 2 bases, with 10 bases between.

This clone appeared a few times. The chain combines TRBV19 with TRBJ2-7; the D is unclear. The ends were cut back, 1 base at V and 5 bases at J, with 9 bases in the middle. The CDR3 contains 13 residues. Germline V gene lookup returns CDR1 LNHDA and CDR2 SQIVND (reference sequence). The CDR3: CASSIGGYDEQYF. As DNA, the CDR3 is TGTGCCAGTAGTATAGGGGGATACGACGAGCAGTACTTC. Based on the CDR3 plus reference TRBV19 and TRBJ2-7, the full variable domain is DGGITQSPKYLFRKEGQNVTLSCEQNLNHDAMYWYRQDPGQGLRLIYYSQIVNDFQKGDIAEGYSVSREKKESFPLTVTSAQKNPTAFYLCASSIGGYDEQYFGPGTRLTVT.

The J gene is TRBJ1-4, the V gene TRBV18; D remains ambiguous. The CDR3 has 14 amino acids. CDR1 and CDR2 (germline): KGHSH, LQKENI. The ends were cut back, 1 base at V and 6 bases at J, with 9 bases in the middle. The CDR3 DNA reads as TGTGCCAGCTCACCACGCCCGGGCGATGAAAAACTGTTTTTT. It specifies CASSPRPGDEKLFF.

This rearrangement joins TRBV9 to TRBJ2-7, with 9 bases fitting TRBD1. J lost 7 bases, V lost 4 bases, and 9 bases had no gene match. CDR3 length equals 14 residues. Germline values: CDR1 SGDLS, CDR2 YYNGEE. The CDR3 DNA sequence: TGTGCCAGCAGCTTTGGGGGAGGGACAGGGGAGCAGTACTTC. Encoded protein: CASSFGGGTGEQYF.

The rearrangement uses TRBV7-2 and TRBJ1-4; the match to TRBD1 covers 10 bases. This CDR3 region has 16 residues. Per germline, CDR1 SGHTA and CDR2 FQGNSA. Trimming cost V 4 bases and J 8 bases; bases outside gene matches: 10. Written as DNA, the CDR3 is TGTGCCAGCAGCTCCCGAAGACAGGGGGCCGGAGAAAAACTGTTTTTT. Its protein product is CASSSRRQGAGEKLFF.

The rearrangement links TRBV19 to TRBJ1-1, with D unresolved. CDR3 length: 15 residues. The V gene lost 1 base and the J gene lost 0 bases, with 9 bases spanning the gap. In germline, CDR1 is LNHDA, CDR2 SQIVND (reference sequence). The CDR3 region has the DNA TGTGCCAGTAGTATAGGTAGCAGGATGAACACTGAAGCTTTCTTT. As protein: CASSIGSRMNTEAFF.

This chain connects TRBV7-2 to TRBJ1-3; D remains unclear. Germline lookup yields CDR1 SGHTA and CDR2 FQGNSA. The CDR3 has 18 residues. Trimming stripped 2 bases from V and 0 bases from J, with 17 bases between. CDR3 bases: TGTGCCAGCAGCTTATTTTATTCTGGACTTAACTCTGGAAACACCATATATTTT. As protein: CASSLFYSGLNSGNTIYF.

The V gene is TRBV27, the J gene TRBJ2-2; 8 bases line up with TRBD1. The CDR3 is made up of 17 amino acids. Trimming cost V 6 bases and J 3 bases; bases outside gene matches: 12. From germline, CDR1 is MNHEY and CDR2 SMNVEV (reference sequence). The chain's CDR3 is CASSRGGTGKDTGELFF. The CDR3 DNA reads TGTGCCAGCAGCCGTGGGGGGACAGGTAAAGACACCGGGGAGCTGTTTTTT.

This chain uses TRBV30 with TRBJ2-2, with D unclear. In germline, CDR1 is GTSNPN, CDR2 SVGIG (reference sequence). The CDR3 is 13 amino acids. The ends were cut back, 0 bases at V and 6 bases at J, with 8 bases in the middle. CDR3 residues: CAWSVLRSGELFF. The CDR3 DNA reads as TGTGCCTGGAGTGTACTCAGGTCCGGGGAGCTGTTTTTT. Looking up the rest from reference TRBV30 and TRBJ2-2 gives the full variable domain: SQTIHQWPATLVQPVGSPLSLECTVEGTSNPNLYWYRQAAGRGLQLLFYSVGIGQISSEVPQNLSASRPQDRQFILSSKKLLLSDSGFYLCAWSVLRSGELFFGEGSRLTVL.

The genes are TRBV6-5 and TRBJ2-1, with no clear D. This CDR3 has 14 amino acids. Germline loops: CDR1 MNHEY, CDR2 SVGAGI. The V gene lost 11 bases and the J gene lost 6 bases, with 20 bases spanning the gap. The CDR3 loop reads CAGRNGRVGNEQFF. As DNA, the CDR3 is TGTGCCGGCCGAAACGGACGAGTAGGCAATGAGCAGTTCTTC.

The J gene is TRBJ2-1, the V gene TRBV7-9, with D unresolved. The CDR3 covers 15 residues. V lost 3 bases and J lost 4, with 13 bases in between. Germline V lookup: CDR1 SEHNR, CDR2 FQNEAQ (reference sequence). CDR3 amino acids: CASSLVSRSYNEQFF. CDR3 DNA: TGTGCCAGCAGCTTGGTGAGCAGATCATACAATGAGCAGTTCTTC.

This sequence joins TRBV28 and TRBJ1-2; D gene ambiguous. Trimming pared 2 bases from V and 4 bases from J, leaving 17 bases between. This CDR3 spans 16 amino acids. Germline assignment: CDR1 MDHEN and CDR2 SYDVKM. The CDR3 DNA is TGTGCCAGCAGTTTAGGAGTTTCGGGCACCGGCTATGGCTACACCTTC. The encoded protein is CASSLGVSGTGYGYTF.

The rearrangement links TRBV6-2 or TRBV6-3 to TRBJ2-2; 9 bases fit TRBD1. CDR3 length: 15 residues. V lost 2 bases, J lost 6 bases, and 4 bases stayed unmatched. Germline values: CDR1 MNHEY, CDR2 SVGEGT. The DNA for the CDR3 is TGTGCCAGCAGTTACGGACAGGGGTGGTCCGGGGAGCTGTTTTTT. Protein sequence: CASSYGQGWSGELFF.

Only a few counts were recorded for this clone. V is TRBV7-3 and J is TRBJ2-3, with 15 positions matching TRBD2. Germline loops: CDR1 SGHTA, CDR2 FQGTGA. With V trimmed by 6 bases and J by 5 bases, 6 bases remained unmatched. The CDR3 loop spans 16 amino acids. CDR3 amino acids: CASSQGLAGGIDTQYF. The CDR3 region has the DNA TGTGCCAGCAGTCAAGGACTAGCGGGAGGGATAGATACGCAGTATTTT.

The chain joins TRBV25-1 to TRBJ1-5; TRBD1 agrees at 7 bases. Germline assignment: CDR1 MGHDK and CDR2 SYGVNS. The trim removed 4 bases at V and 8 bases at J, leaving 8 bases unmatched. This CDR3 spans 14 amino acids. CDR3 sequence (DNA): TGTGCCAGCAGTGTCACCGGGACAGTAGAGCCCCAGCATTTT. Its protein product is CASSVTGTVEPQHF.

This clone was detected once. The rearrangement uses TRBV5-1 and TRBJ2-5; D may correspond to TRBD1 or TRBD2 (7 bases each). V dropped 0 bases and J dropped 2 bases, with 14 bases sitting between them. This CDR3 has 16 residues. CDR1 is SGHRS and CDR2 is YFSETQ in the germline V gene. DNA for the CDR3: TGCGCCAGCAGCTTGGCTGGCAGGGGGGGGCAAGAGACCCAGTACTTC. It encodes CASSLAGRGGQETQYF.

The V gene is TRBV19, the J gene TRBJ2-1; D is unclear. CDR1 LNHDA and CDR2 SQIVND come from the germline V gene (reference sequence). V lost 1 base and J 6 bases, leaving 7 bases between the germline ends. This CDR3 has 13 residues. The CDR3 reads CASSIGYPNEQFF. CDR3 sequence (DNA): TGTGCCAGTAGTATAGGCTACCCCAATGAGCAGTTCTTC.

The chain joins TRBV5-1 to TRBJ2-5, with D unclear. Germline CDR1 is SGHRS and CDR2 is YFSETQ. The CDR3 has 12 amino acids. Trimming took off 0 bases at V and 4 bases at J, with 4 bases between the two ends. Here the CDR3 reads CASSLDTETQYF. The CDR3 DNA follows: TGCGCCAGCAGCTTGGATACAGAGACCCAGTACTTC.

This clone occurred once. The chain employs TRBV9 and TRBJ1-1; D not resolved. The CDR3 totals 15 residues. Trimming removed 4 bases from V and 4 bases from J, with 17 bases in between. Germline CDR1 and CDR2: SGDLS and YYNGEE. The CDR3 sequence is CASSPQKFELTEAFF. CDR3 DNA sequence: TGTGCCAGCAGCCCCCAGAAGTTTGAGCTCACTGAAGCTTTCTTT.

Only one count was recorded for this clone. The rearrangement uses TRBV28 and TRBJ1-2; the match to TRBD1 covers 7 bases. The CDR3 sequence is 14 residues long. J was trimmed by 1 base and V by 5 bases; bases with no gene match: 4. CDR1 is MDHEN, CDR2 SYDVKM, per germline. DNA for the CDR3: TGTGCCAGCAGTCTCGGACAGGTTAACTATGGCTACACCTTC. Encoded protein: CASSLGQVNYGYTF.

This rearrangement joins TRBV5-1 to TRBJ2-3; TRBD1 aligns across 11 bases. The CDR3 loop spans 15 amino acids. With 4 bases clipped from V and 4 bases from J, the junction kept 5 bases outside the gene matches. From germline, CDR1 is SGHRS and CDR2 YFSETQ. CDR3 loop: CASSGGQGAADTQYF. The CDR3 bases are TGCGCCAGCAGCGGAGGACAGGGGGCTGCAGATACGCAGTATTTT.

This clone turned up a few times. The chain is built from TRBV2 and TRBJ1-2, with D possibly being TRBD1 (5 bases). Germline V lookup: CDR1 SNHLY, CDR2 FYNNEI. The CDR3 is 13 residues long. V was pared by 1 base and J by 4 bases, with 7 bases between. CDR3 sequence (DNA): TGTGCCAGCAGTGAAGGGGGCTTCTATGGCTACACCTTC. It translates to CASSEGGFYGYTF. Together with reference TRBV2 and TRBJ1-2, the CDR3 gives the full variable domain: EPEVTQTPSHQVTQMGQEVILRCVPISNHLYFYWYRQILGQKVEFLVSFYNNEISEKSEIFDDQFSVERPDGSNFTLKIRSTKLEDSAMYFCASSEGGFYGYTFGSGTRLTVV.

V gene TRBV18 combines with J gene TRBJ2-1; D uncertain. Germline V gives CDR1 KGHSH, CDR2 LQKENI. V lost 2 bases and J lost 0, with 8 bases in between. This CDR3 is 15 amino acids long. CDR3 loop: CASSPARSSYNEQFF. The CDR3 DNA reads TGTGCCAGCTCACCAGCAAGGAGCTCCTACAATGAGCAGTTCTTC.

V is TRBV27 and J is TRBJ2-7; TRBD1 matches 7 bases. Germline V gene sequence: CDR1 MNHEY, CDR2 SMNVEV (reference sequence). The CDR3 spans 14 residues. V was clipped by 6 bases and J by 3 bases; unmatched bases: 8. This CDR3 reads CASSHRDRVYEQYF. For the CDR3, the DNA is TGTGCCAGCAGCCACCGGGACAGAGTCTACGAGCAGTACTTC.

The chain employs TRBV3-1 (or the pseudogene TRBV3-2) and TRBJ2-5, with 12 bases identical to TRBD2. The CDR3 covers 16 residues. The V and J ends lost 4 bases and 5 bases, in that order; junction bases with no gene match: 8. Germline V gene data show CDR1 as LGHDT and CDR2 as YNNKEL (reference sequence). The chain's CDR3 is CASSPRTSGTGETQYF. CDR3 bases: TGTGCCAGCAGCCCTCGGACTAGCGGGACGGGGGAGACCCAGTACTTC.

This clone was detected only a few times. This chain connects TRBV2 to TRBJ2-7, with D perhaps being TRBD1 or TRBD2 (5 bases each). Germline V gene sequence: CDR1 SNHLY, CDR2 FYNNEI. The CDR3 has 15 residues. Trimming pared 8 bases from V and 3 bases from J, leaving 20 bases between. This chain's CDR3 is CASRGPRGSNYEQYF. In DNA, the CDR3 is TGTGCCAGCCGAGGACCCCGGGGCTCTAACTACGAGCAGTACTTC.